This TCR beta chain was retrieved from a study of T-cell reconstitution after alpha-beta-depleted transplantation in children. Regarding the study as a whole: T-cell numbers and diversity one year post-transplant derived largely from freshly generated T cells.

Germline V gives CDR1 SGHTA, CDR2 FQGTGA. The CDR3 covers 16 residues. With 2 bases removed from V and 8 bases from J, the gap between germline ends came to 19 bases. Comments on this clonotype: No antigen is known for it.

Molecular barcoding with unique molecular identifiers was used for the TCRbeta library. TCRdb reprocessed the PCR reads via MiXCR and lists one record per CDR3 protein. The repertoire includes a few hundred thousand distinct CDR3 sequences, over 25% of them detected once, and 36% sits in the top ten. The material sequenced was PBMCs, taken before TCRalphabeta/CD19-depleted stem cell transplant. The sequence was collected from a boy under two years old with Wiskott-Aldrich syndrome, due to receive a stem cell transplant. The chain recombines TRBV7-3 with TRBJ2-1, with D perhaps matching TRBD2 (6 bases). The CDR3 is CASSLGRDPILDEQFF. CDR3 bases: TGTGCCAGCAGCTTAGGGCGGGATCCCATCTTGGATGAGCAGTTCTTC.